The 13 T cell receptor beta chains below all came from one sample that was sequenced in a study of shared clonotypes between healthy human individuals. Method: immunoSEQ multiplex PCR; TCRdb's copy keeps in-frame clones and lacks some. This table has about 2.4 million clones, more than 90% appearing once. Source material: naive CD4+ T cells sorted from blood. Subset defined: CD45RA+ positively selected. All receptors come from a man younger than 30 in good health.

The rearrangement joins TRBV19 to TRBJ1-5; 9 nucleotides line up with TRBD1. J gave up 1 base and V 8 bases, and 9 bases lay outside the gene matches. The CDR3 length is 16 residues. Germline-derived CDR1 and CDR2 are LNHDA and SQIVND (reference sequence). The CDR3: CASRDRGSGSNQPQHF. CDR3 DNA sequence: TGTGCCAGTCGCGACAGGGGGTCAGGCAGCAATCAGCCCCAGCATTTT. The complete variable domain, with remaining parts taken from reference TRBV19 and TRBJ1-5, reads DGGITQSPKYLFRKEGQNVTLSCEQNLNHDAMYWYRQDPGQGLRLIYYSQIVNDFQKGDIAEGYSVSREKKESFPLTVTSAQKNPTAFYLCASRDRGSGSNQPQHFGDGTRLSIL.

This chain joins TRBV4-3 and TRBJ1-2, with 7 bases lining up with TRBD1. Germline V gives CDR1 LGHNA, CDR2 YSLEER. The CDR3 sequence is 15 residues long. J lost 2 bases, V lost 1 base, and 4 bases had no gene match. Here the CDR3 DNA reads TGCGCCAGCAGCCAAGTTGCAGGGGGAAACTATGGCTACACCTTC. It translates to CASSQVAGGNYGYTF.

The chain is built from TRBV11-2 and TRBJ2-7; D may be TRBD1 (6 bases). The V end lost 7 bases, the J end lost 6 bases, and 13 bases lay between the germline ends. Germline CDR1 SGHAT, CDR2 FQNNGV. The length of the CDR3 is 12 residues. The CDR3 sequence: CASTPLGAEQYF. The CDR3 DNA reads TGTGCCAGCACCCCTCTGGGGGCCGAGCAGTACTTC.

The CDR3, as DNA: TGTGCCAGCAGCAAGCTACTTAGCACAGATACGCAGTATTTT. This encodes CASSKLLSTDTQYF. The genes are TRBV6-1 and TRBJ2-3; the D is unclear. Trimming removed 6 bases at V and 0 bases at J, with 10 bases between. Germline CDR1 is MNHNS and CDR2 is SASEGT. The CDR3 totals 14 residues.

The genes are TRBV5-1 and TRBJ2-1, with 7 bases that match TRBD2. The V and J ends lost 0 bases and 7 bases, in that order; junction bases with no gene match: 10. The germline gives CDR1 SGHRS, CDR2 YFSETQ. CDR3 length: 16 residues. The CDR3 nucleotides are TGCGCCAGCAGCTTGGAGGGAGGGGACTACTGGAATGAGCAGTTCTTC. Residues: CASSLEGGDYWNEQFF.

As for this clone: The sample holds other DNA sequences that translate to the same CDR3. The chain recombines TRBV5-5 with TRBJ1-2, with a tentative D call TRBD1 (5 bases). Germline assignment: CDR1 SGHKS and CDR2 YYEKEE (reference sequence). V was cut by 4 bases and J by 4 bases, with 11 bases left in between. The CDR3 is 13 amino acids. The CDR3 loop reads CASSLGGGYGYTF. The CDR3 nucleotides are TGTGCCAGCAGCCTGGGGGGTGGCTATGGCTACACCTTC.

The CDR3 DNA reads TGCGCCAGCAGTGACAGGGACGCCTACGAGCAGTACTTC. It translates to CASSDRDAYEQYF. The rearrangement joins TRBV10-1 to TRBJ2-7; either TRBD1 or TRBD2 may fit D (5 bases each). CDR1 and CDR2 from the germline V gene are WNHNN and SYGVQD (reference sequence). This CDR3 contains 13 residues. V was trimmed by 3 bases and J by 2 bases, leaving 8 bases between them.

The genes are TRBV2 and TRBJ1-2, with D unresolved. This CDR3 is built from 13 residues. CDR1 and CDR2 (germline): SNHLY, FYNNEI. V was shortened by 10 bases and J by 2 bases, with 14 bases between the two germline ends. The CDR3, as DNA: TGTGCCACCGCTACAGAGGGAAACTATGGCTACACCTTC. The encoded protein is CATATEGNYGYTF.

This chain uses TRBV9 with TRBJ2-1; TRBD2 agrees at 13 bases. The CDR3 runs 17 residues. J was trimmed by 2 bases and V by 2 bases; bases with no gene match: 4. The V gene's germline CDR1 is SGDLS and CDR2 YYNGEE. The DNA of the CDR3 is TGTGCCAGCAGCGTGGGGGGGACTAGCGGGACCTACAATGAGCAGTTCTTC. Translation: CASSVGGTSGTYNEQFF.

This chain joins TRBV28 and TRBJ1-3, with 7 nucleotides matching TRBD1. CDR1 MDHEN and CDR2 SYDVKM come from the germline V gene. With V trimmed by 6 bases and J by 3 bases, 5 bases remained unmatched. There are 14 residues in the CDR3. In DNA form, the CDR3 reads TGTGCCAGCAGCCGGGGACAGTATGGAAACACCATATATTTT. This sequence encodes CASSRGQYGNTIYF.

The chain links TRBV18 to TRBJ1-2; 7 bases match TRBD1. There are 16 residues in the CDR3. After removal of 5 bases from V and 4 bases from J, the junction contained 13 bases not matched to a gene. Per the germline V gene, CDR1 is KGHSH and CDR2 is LQKENI. The CDR3 bases are TGTGCCAGCTCATACATTCCGGGACAGACGCCCTATGGCTACACCTTC. It encodes CASSYIPGQTPYGYTF.

The chain carries TRBV6-5 and TRBJ2-7; a possible D gene is TRBD1 (8 bases). Trimming took off 6 bases at V and 2 bases at J, with 14 bases between the two ends. Germline-derived CDR1 and CDR2 are MNHEY and SVGAGI. CDR3 length: 14 amino acids. This CDR3 reads CASSRGDRTYEQYF. The CDR3 nucleotides are TGTGCCAGCAGCCGGGGGGACAGGACCTACGAGCAGTACTTC.

The V and J genes are TRBV7-2 and TRBJ2-5; D is unclear. Germline V gene lookup returns CDR1 SGHTA and CDR2 FQGNSA. This CDR3 has 14 residues. V lost 5 bases and J lost 0, with 10 bases in between. The CDR3 sequence is CASSAGPNQETQYF. The CDR3 DNA sequence: TGTGCCAGCAGCGCCGGCCCAAACCAAGAGACCCAGTACTTC.